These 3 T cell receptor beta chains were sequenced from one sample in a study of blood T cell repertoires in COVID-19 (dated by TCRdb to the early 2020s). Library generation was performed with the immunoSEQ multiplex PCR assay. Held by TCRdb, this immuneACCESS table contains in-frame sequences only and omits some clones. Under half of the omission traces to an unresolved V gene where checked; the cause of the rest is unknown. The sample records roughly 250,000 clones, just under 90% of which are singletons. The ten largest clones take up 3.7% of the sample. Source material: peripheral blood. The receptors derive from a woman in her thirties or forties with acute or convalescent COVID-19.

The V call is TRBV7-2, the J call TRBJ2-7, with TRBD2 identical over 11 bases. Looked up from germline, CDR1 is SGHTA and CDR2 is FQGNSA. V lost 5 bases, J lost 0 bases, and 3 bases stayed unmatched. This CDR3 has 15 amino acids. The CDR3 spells CASSLSGGDSYEQYV. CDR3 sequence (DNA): TGTGCCAGCAGCCTTAGCGGGGGGGACTCCTACGAGCAGTACGTC.

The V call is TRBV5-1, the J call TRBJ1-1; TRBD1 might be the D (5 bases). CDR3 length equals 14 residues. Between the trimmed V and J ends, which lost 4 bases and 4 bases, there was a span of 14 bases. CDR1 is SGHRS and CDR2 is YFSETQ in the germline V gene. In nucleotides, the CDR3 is TGCGCCAGCAGCAATACAACAGGATCCACTGAAGCTTTCTTT. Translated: CASSNTTGSTEAFF.

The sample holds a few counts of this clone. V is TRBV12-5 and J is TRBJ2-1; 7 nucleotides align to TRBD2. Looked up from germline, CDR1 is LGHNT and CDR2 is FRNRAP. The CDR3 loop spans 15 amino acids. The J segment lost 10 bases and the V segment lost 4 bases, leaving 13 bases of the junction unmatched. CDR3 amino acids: CASGSSDLAGAEQFF. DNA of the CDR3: TGTGCTAGTGGTTCCTCAGATTTAGCGGGTGCGGAGCAGTTCTTC.